This T cell receptor beta chain was sequenced during a study of blood T cell repertoires in COVID-19. The repertoire was sequenced with immunoSEQ multiplex PCR; TCRdb's copy has only in-frame clones and lacks some. The sample lists some 350,000 clones, around 86% occurring once. The length of the CDR3 is 15 residues. Trimming took off 5 bases at V and 6 bases at J, with 17 bases between the two ends. Looked up from germline, CDR1 is MNHEY and CDR2 is SMNVEV (reference sequence). The specimen was peripheral blood. This TCR was recovered from a woman aged 45-65 years with COVID-19, enrolled during active disease. The rearrangement joins TRBV27 to TRBJ2-4; D is possibly TRBD1 (5 bases). The CDR3: CASSPLLGPGNIQYF. CDR3 nucleotides: TGTGCCAGCAGTCCCCTTTTGGGGCCGGGAAACATTCAGTACTTC.